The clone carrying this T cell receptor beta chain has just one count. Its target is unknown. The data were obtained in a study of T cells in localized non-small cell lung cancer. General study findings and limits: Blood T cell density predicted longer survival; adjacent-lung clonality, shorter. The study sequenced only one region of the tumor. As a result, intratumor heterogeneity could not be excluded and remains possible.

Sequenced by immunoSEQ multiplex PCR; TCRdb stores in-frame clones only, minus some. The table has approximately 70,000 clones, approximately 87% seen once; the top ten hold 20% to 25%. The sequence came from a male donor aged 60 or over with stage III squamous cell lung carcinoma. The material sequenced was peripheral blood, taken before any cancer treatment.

CDR3 coding DNA: TGTGCCAGCAGTTATAAGTCAGAAAATCAGCCCCAGCATTTT. As protein: CASSYKSENQPQHF. This chain links TRBV6-6 with TRBJ1-5, with D unresolved. This CDR3 is built from 14 residues. Between the trimmed V and J ends, which lost 3 bases and 4 bases, there was a span of 10 bases. Germline values: CDR1 MNHNY, CDR2 SVGAGI (reference sequence).